This T cell receptor (beta chain) came from a study of T cell repertoires in ileal Crohn's disease. Whole-study context: Surgery for a complication: stricturing in about 60%, penetrating in approximately 39%. Postoperative therapy was given to about half: around eleven thiopurines, roughly 20 anti-TNF agents.

Study-level points and caveats: Compared with non-smokers, active smokers at surgery showed more clonal expansions.

Comments on this clone: Its antigen is unidentified.

TCRdb's table, derived via immunoSEQ multiplex PCR, lists solely in-frame clones and lacks some. The profile covers about 16,000 clones, with about 92% appearing a single time and around 3.7% taken by the ten largest. Eligibility required adulthood, ileal or ileocolonic Crohn's disease and indicated ileocolonic resection. CDR1 is SGHTS and CDR2 is YDEGEE in the germline V gene. The CDR3 sequence is 13 residues long. V was clipped by 0 bases and J by 9 bases, with 10 bases between them. Specimen: ileal tissue. The chain joins TRBV5-8 to TRBJ1-5; D is unresolved. The receptor was derived from an adult with Crohn's disease. The CDR3 nucleotides read TGTGCCAGCAGCTTGGACGGGAATAGGCCCCAGCATTTT. Its protein product is CASSLDGNRPQHF.